This T cell receptor (beta chain) was retrieved from a study of blood T cell repertoires in COVID-19 (dated by TCRdb to 2019 to 2021). Regarding the research as a whole: Collaborator samples came from the United States, Italy and Spain and covered acute and convalescent phases of COVID-19. The prospective study material was composed of cDNA or gDNA derived from T cells, B-cell-depleted T cells, or PBMCs. Subjects who had been exposed to COVID-19, were actively infected with it, or had recovered from it provided the deeply sampled blood TCRbeta repertoires that made up the dataset. The repertoires were made available in a free public database intended to serve as a resource for research on the immune response to SARS-CoV-2. Samples came from the ongoing ImmuneRACE study (first 160 participants) plus 1,254 subjects from 6 global collaborators. Sample metadata almost always included a de-identified subject ID, COVID-19 status, age in years and sex. Where available, HLA class I and class II types were obtained from metadata supplied by the sample provider rather than from assay-based typing.

The study at large found these results: How much clinical and demographic metadata was included differed by source and by participant, and the metadata was provided uncurated.

The immunoSEQ Assay, a bias-controlled multiplex PCR, was used to amplify TCRbeta CDR3 regions from genomic DNA. Per the authors' processing: Nucleated cell counts per sample were estimated from amplification of reference gene primers within the assay. To quantify the absolute abundance of each unique TCRbeta CDR3 rearrangement, sequence reads were collapsed and filtered. For each sample, productive Simpson clonality was calculated as the square root of Simpson's diversity index over productive rearrangements. The clones in this table, taken by TCRdb from immuneACCESS, are in-frame only. Not every clone is retained; where verified, under half of the shortfall comes from an unresolved V gene, and the cause of the rest is unknown. V, J and clone size were drawn from that table, and D and trimming were deduced from the DNA. In this sample the table shows roughly 250,000 clones, approximately 92% of which occur a single time. 2% to 2.5% of the sample lies in the top ten.

Enrolling through a virtual design, the prospective study's participants ranged in age from roughly 18 to 100 years and lived across 20 to 30 United States geographic areas. Cohort assignment in the prospective study relied on participant-reported clinical history from a screening survey and a study questionnaire. Recovered participants in ImmuneRACE Cohort 3 were defined as having two consecutive negative NP/OP PCR tests, clearance from a healthcare professional, or resolution of symptoms. Each participant in the prospective study had whole blood, serum and a nasopharyngeal or oropharyngeal swab collected by mobile phlebotomists. Prospective study participants could optionally give additional blood draws and questionnaires over an approximately 2-month period. Prospective study blood samples were shipped either frozen or at room temperature before DNA extraction. Concerning this clone: No cognate antigen has been identified for it. No much larger clonotype is one base removed from it; base qualities were not supplied.

V is clipped by 0 bases and J by 0 bases, and the sequence between their germline boundaries is 6 bases long. From the cysteine through the phenylalanine, the CDR3 covers 14 amino acids. Just the 42-base CDR3 DNA is kept, in frame starting at base 1. From a lookup of the germline V gene, CDR1 and CDR2 are SGHRS and YFSETQ. Recombination linked TRBV5-1 to TRBJ1-1; the D gene cannot be named for sure. The TCR was taken from a woman between 18 and 29 years old who had recovered from COVID-19. The material sequenced was PBMCs or T cells enriched from blood (not recorded which). The nucleotide sequence is given as TGCGCCAGCAGCTTGGACGGGATGAACACTGAAGCTTTCTTT. Its product reads: CASSLDGMNTEAFF.